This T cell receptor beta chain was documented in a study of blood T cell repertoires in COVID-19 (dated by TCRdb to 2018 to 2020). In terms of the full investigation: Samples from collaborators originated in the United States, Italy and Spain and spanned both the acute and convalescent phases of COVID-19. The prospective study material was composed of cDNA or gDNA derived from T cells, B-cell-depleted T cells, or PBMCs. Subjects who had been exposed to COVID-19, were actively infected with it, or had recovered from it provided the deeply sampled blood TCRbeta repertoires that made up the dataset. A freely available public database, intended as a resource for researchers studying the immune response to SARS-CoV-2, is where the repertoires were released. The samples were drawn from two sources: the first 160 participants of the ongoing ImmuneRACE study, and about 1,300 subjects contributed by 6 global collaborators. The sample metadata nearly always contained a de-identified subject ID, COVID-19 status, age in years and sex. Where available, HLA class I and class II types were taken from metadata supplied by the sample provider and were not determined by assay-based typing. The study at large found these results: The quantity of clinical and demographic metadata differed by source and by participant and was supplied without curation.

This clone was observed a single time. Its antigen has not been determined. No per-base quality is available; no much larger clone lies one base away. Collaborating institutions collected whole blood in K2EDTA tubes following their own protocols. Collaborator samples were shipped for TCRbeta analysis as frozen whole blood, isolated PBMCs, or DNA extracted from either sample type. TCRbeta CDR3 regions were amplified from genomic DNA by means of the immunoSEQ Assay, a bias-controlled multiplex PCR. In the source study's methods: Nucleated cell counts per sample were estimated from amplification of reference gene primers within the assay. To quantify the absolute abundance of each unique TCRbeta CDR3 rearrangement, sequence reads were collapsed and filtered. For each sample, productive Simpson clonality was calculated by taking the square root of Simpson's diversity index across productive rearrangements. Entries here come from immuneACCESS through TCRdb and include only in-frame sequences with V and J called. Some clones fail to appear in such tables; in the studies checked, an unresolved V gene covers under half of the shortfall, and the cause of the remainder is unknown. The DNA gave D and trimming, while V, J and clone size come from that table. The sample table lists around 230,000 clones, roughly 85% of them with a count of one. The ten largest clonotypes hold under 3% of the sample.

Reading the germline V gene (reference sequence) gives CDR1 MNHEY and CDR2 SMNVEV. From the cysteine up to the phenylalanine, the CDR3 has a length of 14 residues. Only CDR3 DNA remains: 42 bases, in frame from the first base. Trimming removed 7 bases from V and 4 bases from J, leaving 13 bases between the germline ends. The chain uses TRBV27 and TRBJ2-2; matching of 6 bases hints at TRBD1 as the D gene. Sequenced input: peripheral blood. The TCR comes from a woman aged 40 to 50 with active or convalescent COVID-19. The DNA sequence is TGTGCCAGCATGGCACAGGGATTCACCGGGGAGCTGTTTTTT. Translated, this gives CASMAQGFTGELFF.